Listed below are T cell receptor beta chains from one sample, sequenced in a study of CD8 T cells in Susac syndrome. TCRdb reprocessed the immunoSEQ multiplex PCR reads via MiXCR and lists one record per CDR3 protein. The repertoire has approximately 150,000 distinct CDR3 sequences, 85% to 95% of them found once; the top ten carry approximately 0.11%. Sequenced: CD4+ T cells from PBMCs. The receptor set was obtained from a human donor with multiple sclerosis. The conserved cysteine and the conserved F or W are not part of the CDR3 here.

J gene | V gene | CDR3 protein
TRBJ2-2 | TRBV3-1 | ASSQDRWTRDAPGELF
TRBJ1-5 | TRBV6-6 | ASRTAQGADQPQH
TRBJ1-5 | TRBV24-1 | ATAKNQPQH
TRBJ2-1 | TRBV20-1 | SAGDLYNEQF
TRBJ2-3 | TRBV9 | ASSALTGTSGLDTQY
TRBJ2-1 | TRBV5-6 | ASTPGAGSYNEQF
TRBJ1-5 | TRBV12-3/TRBV12-4 | ASSMTGGYNQPQH
TRBJ1-5 | TRBV7-2 | ASSLKGTSNQPQH
TRBJ1-4 | TRBV27 | ASRQRNEKLF
TRBJ2-1 | TRBV30 | AWIPVSSYNEQF
TRBJ1-5 | TRBV7-9 | ASSGRVWGSNQPQH
TRBJ2-7 | TRBV20-1 | SPETDLGEQY
TRBJ2-1 | TRBV20-1 | SAKITSGKRNEQF
TRBJ2-7 | TRBV28 | ASSNGPRRD
TRBJ2-1 | TRBV29-1 | SGLAGGSYNEQF
TRBJ1-5 | TRBV5-5 | ASSRTGVNQPQH
TRBJ1-2 | TRBV29-1 | GGAGQGNYGYT
TRBJ1-1 | TRBV29-1 | SVAPPAF
TRBJ1-4 | TRBV7-9 | ASSLEVATNEKLF
TRBJ1-1 | TRBV5-1 | ASSLTGGKAEAF
TRBJ2-1 | TRBV18 | ASSSTSGRNNEQF
TRBJ2-7 | TRBV27 | ASAPPGVGSYEQY
TRBJ1-5 | TRBV12-3/TRBV12-4 | ASSRTAFNQPQH
TRBJ2-1 | TRBV7-3 | ASSSLAGGNEQF
TRBJ2-1 | TRBV5-6 | ASSLDRDNEQF
TRBJ1-2 | TRBV3-1 | ASSQEVPGYGYT
TRBJ1-4 | TRBV27 | ASSYSGGTKEKLF
TRBJ2-7 | TRBV30 | AWSPGTGRSEQY
TRBJ1-1 | TRBV5-1 | ASSLEADLRGEAF
TRBJ1-2 | TRBV9 | ASSVGQAGVGGYT
TRBJ2-3 | TRBV12-3/TRBV12-4 | ASSLPLGTQY
TRBJ1-6 | TRBV30 | AWSVSGSSPPLH
TRBJ2-3 | TRBV5-1 | ASSLGLAGTTDTQY
TRBJ2-7 | TRBV5-1 | ASTIIPGPTYEQY
TRBJ1-1 | TRBV3-1 | ASSQQGGHTEAF
TRBJ2-5 | TRBV6-5 | ASRAAGRETQY
TRBJ2-1 | TRBV29-1 | SVELLAGGLNEQF
TRBJ1-2 | TRBV24-1 | ATGGDYGYT
TRBJ1-4 | TRBV20-1 | SAESSSTNEKLF
TRBJ1-2 | TRBV20-1 | SARDRGYGYT
TRBJ2-5 | TRBV28 | ASSLSGGAETQY